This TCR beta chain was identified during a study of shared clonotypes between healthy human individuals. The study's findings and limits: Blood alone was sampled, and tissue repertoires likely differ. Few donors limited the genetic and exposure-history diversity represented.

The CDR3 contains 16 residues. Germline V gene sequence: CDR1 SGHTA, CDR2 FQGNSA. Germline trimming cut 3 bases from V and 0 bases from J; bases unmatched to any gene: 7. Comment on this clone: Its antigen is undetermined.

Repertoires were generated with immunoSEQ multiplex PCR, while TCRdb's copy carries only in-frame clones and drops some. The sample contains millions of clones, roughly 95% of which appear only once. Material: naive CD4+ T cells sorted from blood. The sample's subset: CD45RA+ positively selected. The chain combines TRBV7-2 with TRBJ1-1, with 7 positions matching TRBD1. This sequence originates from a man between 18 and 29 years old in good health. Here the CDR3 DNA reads TGTGCCAGCAGCTTTACAGGGGTGCCGTTGAACACTGAAGCTTTCTTT. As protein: CASSFTGVPLNTEAFF.